This TCR beta chain emerged from a study of identical twins. Germline CDR1 ENHRY, CDR2 SYGVKD. V lost 7 bases and J lost 0; bases outside the gene matches: 4. CDR3 length: 15 amino acids. TCRdb re-analysed the 5' RACE reads in MiXCR, keeping a single row per CDR3 protein. This table holds a few hundred thousand distinct CDR3 sequences, 15% found once. This sample also belongs to another study, concerning yellow fever vaccine responses in identical twins.

Sequences were obtained from CD4+ T cells sorted from blood. V usage is TRBV10-3 and J usage is TRBJ2-1, with 9 bases matching TRBD2. This clonotype originated in a woman between 18 and 29 years old in good health. Here the CDR3 DNA reads TGTGCCATCACCCCGACTAGCGGCTCCTACAATGAGCAGTTCTTC. Translated, it gives CAITPTSGSYNEQFF.